This TCR beta chain was identified during a study of technical replicates of blood from a handful of donors. The V gene end was trimmed by 3 bases and the J gene end by 2 bases; junction bases not matched to a gene: 2. Germline V gives CDR1 SEHNR, CDR2 FQNEAQ (reference sequence). This CDR3 region has 15 residues. Sequenced by immunoSEQ multiplex PCR; TCRdb stores in-frame clones only, minus some. The table shows more than 55,000 clones, with roughly 90% occurring only once. The rearrangement uses TRBV7-9 and TRBJ2-7; 12 positions agree with TRBD2. The TCR originated in a human donor in good health. Some clones in this sample may be carry-over from other donors' samples. Sequencing was done on a sample of PBMCs. Written as DNA, the CDR3 is TGTGCCAGCAGCTTCCCTAGCGGGGGGGCCTACGAGCAGTACTTC. This gives the protein CASSFPSGGAYEQYF.